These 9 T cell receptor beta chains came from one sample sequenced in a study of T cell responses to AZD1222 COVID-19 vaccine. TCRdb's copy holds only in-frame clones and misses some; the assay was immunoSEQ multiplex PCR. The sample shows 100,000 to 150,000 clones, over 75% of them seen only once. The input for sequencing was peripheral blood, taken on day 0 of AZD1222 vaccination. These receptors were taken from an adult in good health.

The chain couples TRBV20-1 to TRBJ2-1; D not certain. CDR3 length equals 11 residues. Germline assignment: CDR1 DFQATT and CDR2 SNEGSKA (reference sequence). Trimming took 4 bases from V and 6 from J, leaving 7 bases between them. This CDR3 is CSANGFNEQFF. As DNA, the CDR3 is TGCAGTGCTAACGGGTTCAATGAGCAGTTCTTC.

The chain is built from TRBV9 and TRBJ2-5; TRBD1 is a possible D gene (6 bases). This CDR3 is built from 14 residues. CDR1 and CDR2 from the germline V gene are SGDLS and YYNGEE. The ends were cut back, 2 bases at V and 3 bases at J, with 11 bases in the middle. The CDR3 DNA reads TGTGCCAGCAGCGTGGCAGGGGTAGAAGAGACCCAGTACTTC. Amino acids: CASSVAGVEETQYF.

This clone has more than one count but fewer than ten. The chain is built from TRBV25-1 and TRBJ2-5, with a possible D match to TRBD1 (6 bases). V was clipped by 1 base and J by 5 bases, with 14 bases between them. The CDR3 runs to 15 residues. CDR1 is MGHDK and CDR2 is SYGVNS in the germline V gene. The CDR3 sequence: CASSELGRGNETQYF. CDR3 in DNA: TGTGCCAGCAGTGAATTGGGCAGGGGAAACGAGACCCAGTACTTC.

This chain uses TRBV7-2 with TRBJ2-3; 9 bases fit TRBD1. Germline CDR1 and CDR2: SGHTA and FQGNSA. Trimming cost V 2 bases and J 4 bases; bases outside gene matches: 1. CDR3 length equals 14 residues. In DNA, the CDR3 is TGTGCCAGCAGCTTAACAGGGGGCCCAGATACGCAGTATTTT. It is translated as CASSLTGGPDTQYF.

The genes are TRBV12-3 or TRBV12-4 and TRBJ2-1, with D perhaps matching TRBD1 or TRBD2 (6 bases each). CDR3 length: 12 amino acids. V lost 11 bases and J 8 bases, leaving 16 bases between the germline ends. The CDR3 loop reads CAAGTRRDEQFF. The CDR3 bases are TGTGCCGCGGGGACAAGGAGGGATGAGCAGTTCTTC.

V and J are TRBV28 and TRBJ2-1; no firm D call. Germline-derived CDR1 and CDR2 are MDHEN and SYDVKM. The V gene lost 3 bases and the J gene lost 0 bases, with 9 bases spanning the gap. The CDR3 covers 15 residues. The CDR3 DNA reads TGTGCCAGCAGTTTCGCACCAACCTCCTACAATGAGCAGTTCTTC. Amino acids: CASSFAPTSYNEQFF. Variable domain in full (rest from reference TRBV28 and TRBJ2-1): DVKVTQSSRYLVKRTGEKVFLECVQDMDHENMFWYRQDPGLGLRLIYFSYDVKMKEKGDIPEGYSVSREKKERFSLILESASTNQTSMYLCASSFAPTSYNEQFFGPGTRLTVL.

The DNA of the CDR3 is TGTGCCAGCAGTTTTAATTCAGGCTTAATGAACACTGAAGCTTTCTTT. Residues: CASSFNSGLMNTEAFF. This chain links TRBV28 with TRBJ1-1, with no clear D. Germline lookup yields CDR1 MDHEN and CDR2 SYDVKM. The CDR3 is made up of 16 amino acids. The V and J ends lost 3 bases and 0 bases respectively, with 14 bases between them.

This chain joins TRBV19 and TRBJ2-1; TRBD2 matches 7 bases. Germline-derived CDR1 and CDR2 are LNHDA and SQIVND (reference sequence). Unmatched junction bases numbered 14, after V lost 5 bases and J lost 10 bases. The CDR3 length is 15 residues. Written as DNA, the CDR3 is TGTGCCAGTAGTCCTAGCGGCCCGTGGCGTGGAGAGCAGTTCTTC. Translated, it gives CASSPSGPWRGEQFF.

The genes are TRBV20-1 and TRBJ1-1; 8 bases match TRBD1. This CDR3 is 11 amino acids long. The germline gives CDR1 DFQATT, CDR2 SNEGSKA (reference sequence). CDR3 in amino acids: CGGQEAFEAFF. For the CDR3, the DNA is TGCGGGGGACAGGAGGCCTTTGAAGCTTTCTTT.